This T cell receptor (beta chain) was sequenced during a study of T-cell reconstitution after alpha-beta-depleted transplantation in children. The V gene lost 8 bases and the J gene lost 5 bases, with 19 bases spanning the gap. The CDR3 extends over 14 amino acids. CDR1 is MNHNS and CDR2 is SASEGT in the germline V gene. Only a few counts were recorded for this clonotype. Researchers prepared the TCRbeta library using unique molecular identifiers, the study reports. TCRdb processed the PCR reads anew with MiXCR; each CDR3 protein has one entry. Among about 540,000 distinct CDR3 sequences listed, approximately 20% were seen once.

The source of this sequence is a human donor who donated a stem cell graft to a child with acute lymphoblastic leukemia. The sequenced sample was PBMCs from the stem cell graft donor, obtained from the stem cell graft. The chain couples TRBV6-1 to TRBJ2-7; D may be TRBD2 (5 bases). This CDR3 is CASGDTGSPHEQYF. The CDR3, as DNA: TGTGCCAGCGGCGACACGGGGAGTCCCCACGAGCAGTACTTC.